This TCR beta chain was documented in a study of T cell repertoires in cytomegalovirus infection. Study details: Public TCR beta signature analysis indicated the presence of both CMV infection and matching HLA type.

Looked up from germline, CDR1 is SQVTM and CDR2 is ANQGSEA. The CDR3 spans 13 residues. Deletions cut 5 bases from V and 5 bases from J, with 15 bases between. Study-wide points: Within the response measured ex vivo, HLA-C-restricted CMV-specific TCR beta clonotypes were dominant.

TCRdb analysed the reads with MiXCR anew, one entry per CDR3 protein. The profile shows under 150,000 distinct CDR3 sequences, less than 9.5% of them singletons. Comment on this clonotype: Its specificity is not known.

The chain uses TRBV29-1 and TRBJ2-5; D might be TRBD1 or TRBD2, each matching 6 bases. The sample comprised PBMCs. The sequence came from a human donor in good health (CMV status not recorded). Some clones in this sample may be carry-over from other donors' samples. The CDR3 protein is CSVRGHMLETQYF. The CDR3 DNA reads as TGCAGCGTTCGGGGGCACATGCTGGAGACCCAGTACTTC.